The rows below give T cell receptor beta chains drawn from one sample of a study of blood T cell repertoires in COVID-19. Produced via immunoSEQ multiplex PCR; TCRdb's table is partial and in-frame only. The sample records 150,000 to 250,000 clones, roughly 82% being singletons. Sequenced input: PBMCs or T cells enriched from blood (not recorded which). These receptors all come from a man aged 40-50 years who had recovered from COVID-19. CDR3s include the opening cysteine and the closing phenylalanine or tryptophan. D genes are given only for firm matches. Not every row has a clone size; where given, it reads once, few, many or a size class.

TRBJ2-1 TRBV29-1 . TRBD2 CSADPGASGSSNEQFF TGCAGCGCCGACCCAGGGGCTAGCGGGAGTAGCAATGAGCAGTTCTTC
TRBJ2-5 TRBV15 . . CATSGFQGGETQYF TGTGCCACCAGCGGGTTCCAGGGGGGCGAGACCCAGTACTTC
TRBJ2-1 TRBV7-8 . TRBD1 CASSLRQGPSNEQFF TGTGCCAGCAGCTTACGACAGGGTCCTAGCAATGAGCAGTTCTTC
TRBJ1-4 TRBV5-1 . TRBD1 CASSPRQGYEKLFF TGCGCCAGCAGCCCCCGACAGGGGTATGAAAAACTGTTTTTT
TRBJ1-1 TRBV5-1 . . CASSYDPGDDWTEAFF TGCGCCAGCAGCTACGACCCTGGAGACGATTGGACTGAAGCTTTCTTT
TRBJ2-7 TRBV5-1 . TRBD1 CASSSGTGDEQYF TGCGCCAGCAGCTCCGGGACAGGGGACGAGCAGTACTTC
TRBJ1-2 TRBV4-1 . . CASSQGGASATYGYTF TGCGCCAGCAGCCAAGGCGGGGCCTCAGCCACCTATGGCTACACCTTC
TRBJ1-5 TRBV4-1 few . CASSQERGGGNQPQHF TGCGCCAGCAGCCAAGAAAGGGGAGGAGGCAATCAGCCCCAGCATTTT
TRBJ2-3 TRBV2 once TRBD1 CASLGQGAGDTQYF TGTGCCAGCCTTGGACAGGGGGCAGGAGATACGCAGTATTTT
TRBJ2-1 TRBV10-3 . . CAISEMAGRSYNEQFF TGTGCCATCAGTGAGATGGCAGGGAGGTCCTACAATGAGCAGTTCTTC
TRBJ2-6 TRBV19 . . CASSMGGRLSGANVLTF TGTGCCAGTAGTATGGGGGGTCGCCTCTCTGGGGCCAACGTCCTGACTTTC
TRBJ2-3 TRBV7-2 once TRBD2 CASSAGLAGRIKNF TGTGCCAGCAGCGCAGGACTAGCGGGCCGGATCAAGAATTTT
TRBJ2-1 TRBV6-4 . . CASTYEGDLSSYNEQFF TGTGCCAGCACTTATGAGGGAGACTTGAGCTCCTACAATGAGCAGTTCTTC
TRBJ2-3 TRBV30 . TRBD2 CAWSVTRESVTQYF TGTGCCTGGAGTGTAACGCGGGAGAGCGTTACGCAGTATTTT
TRBJ2-2 TRBV24-1 . TRBD2 CATGRASGELFF TGTGCCACCGGGAGGGCCTCCGGGGAGCTGTTTTTT
TRBJ1-3 TRBV7-6 . . CASSLVASTVSSGNTIYF TGTGCCAGCAGCTTAGTTGCGTCGACTGTCAGCTCTGGAAACACCATATATTTT
TRBJ2-5 TRBV3-1/TRBV3-2 . TRBD2 CASSQNSGMETQYF TGTGCCAGCAGCCAAAATAGCGGGATGGAGACCCAGTACTTC
TRBJ1-6 TRBV7-8 . . CASSLRSGFNSPLHF TGTGCCAGCAGCTTACGGTCAGGTTTTAATTCACCCCTCCACTTT
TRBJ1-1 TRBV6-5 . . CASNRGEGNTEAFF TGTGCCAGCAACCGCGGAGAGGGGAACACTGAAGCTTTCTTT
TRBJ1-2 TRBV2 . . CASSEDWGSTAYSYGYTF TGTGCCAGCAGTGAAGATTGGGGCAGTACAGCGTATAGCTATGGCTACACCTTC
TRBJ2-4 TRBV2 . TRBD1 CASRVLNTGTGGNIQYF TGTGCCAGCAGGGTACTTAATACGGGGACAGGGGGCAACATTCAGTACTTC
TRBJ1-2 TRBV10-3 . TRBD1 CAISPGQGVNSYTF TGTGCCATCAGTCCGGGACAGGGTGTTAATAGCTACACCTTC
TRBJ1-1 TRBV21-1 . . CASSRTWDREDSTEAFF TGTGCCAGCAGCCGAACATGGGACAGGGAAGATAGCACTGAAGCTTTCTTT
TRBJ2-1 TRBV28 . . CASSPSSPSYNEQFF TGTGCCAGCAGCCCCAGTAGCCCCTCCTACAATGAGCAGTTCTTC
TRBJ1-1 TRBV28 . TRBD1 CASSFLRDSPNTEAFF TGTGCCAGCAGTTTCCTCAGGGACAGCCCGAACACTGAAGCTTTCTTT
TRBJ2-2 TRBV11-2 . TRBD2 CASSLLSGNANTGELFF TGTGCCAGCAGCCTGCTTAGCGGGAACGCGAACACCGGGGAGCTGTTTTTT
TRBJ1-5 TRBV30 . . CAWSVQDNQPQHF TGTGCCTGGAGTGTACAGGACAATCAGCCCCAGCATTTT
TRBJ2-5 TRBV6-2/TRBV6-3 . . CASSYRLYRETQYF TGTGCCAGCAGTTACCGTCTCTATCGGGAGACCCAGTACTTC
TRBJ2-1 TRBV6-5 . TRBD2 CASSSLTRDGGSEQFF TGTGCCAGCAGTTCCCTCACTAGGGACGGGGGGAGTGAGCAGTTCTTC
TRBJ1-2 TRBV28 . . CASSSTGFSTYGYTF TGTGCCAGCAGTTCCACAGGGTTCTCTACCTATGGCTACACCTTC
TRBJ1-2 TRBV20-1 . . CSARGSWGGSGYTF TGCAGTGCTCGTGGGTCGTGGGGGGGAAGCGGCTACACCTTC
TRBJ2-7 TRBV6-2/TRBV6-3 . TRBD2 CASSYSLAGGLQSSYEQYF TGTGCCAGCAGTTACTCTCTAGCGGGAGGCCTCCAGAGCTCCTACGAGCAGTACTTC
TRBJ2-3 TRBV10-3 . TRBD2 CAIRGTSADTQYF TGTGCCATCAGGGGGACTAGTGCAGATACGCAGTATTTT
TRBJ1-1 TRBV6-5 . . CASSQTEMNTEAFF TGTGCCAGCAGCCAAACAGAAATGAACACTGAAGCTTTCTTT
TRBJ1-1 TRBV7-2 . TRBD1 CASSTGQGAEAFF TGTGCCAGCAGCACCGGACAGGGCGCTGAAGCTTTCTTT
TRBJ1-4 TRBV29-1 . TRBD1 CSVFYGDRNEKLFF TGCAGCGTTTTTTATGGGGACAGGAATGAAAAACTGTTTTTT
TRBJ2-5 TRBV2 . . CASSKDAETQYF TGTGCCAGCAGCAAAGATGCGGAGACCCAGTACTTC
TRBJ2-1 TRBV19 many . CASSLDFPSYNEQFF TGTGCCAGTAGCCTGGACTTCCCCAGCTACAATGAGCAGTTCTTC
TRBJ2-2 TRBV13 . TRBD1 CASSSRQGFDTGELFF TGTGCCAGCAGCTCCCGACAGGGTTTTGACACCGGGGAGCTGTTTTTT
TRBJ2-1 TRBV10-1 once . CASSESGASGDEQFF TGCGCCAGCAGTGAGTCGGGGGCTAGTGGCGATGAGCAGTTCTTC
TRBJ2-6 TRBV9 . . CASSSLGGSGANVLTF TGTGCCAGCAGCTCCTTAGGGGGCTCTGGGGCCAACGTCCTGACTTTC